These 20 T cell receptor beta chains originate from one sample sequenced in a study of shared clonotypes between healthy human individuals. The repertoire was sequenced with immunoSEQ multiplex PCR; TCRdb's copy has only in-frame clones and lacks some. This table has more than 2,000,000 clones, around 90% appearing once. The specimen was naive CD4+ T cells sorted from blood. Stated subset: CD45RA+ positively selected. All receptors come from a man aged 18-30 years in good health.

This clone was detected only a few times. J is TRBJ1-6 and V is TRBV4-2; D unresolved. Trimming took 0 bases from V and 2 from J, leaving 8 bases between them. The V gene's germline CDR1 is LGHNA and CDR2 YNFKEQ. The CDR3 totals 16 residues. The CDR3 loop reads CASSQDSGTYNSPLHF. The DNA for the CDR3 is TGTGCCAGCAGCCAAGATAGCGGGACCTATAATTCACCCCTCCACTTT.

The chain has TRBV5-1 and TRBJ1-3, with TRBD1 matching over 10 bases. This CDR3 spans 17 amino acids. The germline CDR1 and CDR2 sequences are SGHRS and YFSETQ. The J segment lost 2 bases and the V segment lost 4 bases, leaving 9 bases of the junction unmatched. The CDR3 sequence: CASSPGQGIATGNTIYF. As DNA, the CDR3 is TGCGCCAGCAGCCCGGGACAGGGGATCGCCACTGGAAACACCATATATTTT. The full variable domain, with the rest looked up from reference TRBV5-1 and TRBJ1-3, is KAGVTQTPRYLIKTRGQQVTLSCSPISGHRSVSWYQQTPGQGLQFLFEYFSETQRNKGNFPGRFSGRQFSNSRSEMNVSTLELGDSALYLCASSPGQGIATGNTIYFGEGSWLTVV.

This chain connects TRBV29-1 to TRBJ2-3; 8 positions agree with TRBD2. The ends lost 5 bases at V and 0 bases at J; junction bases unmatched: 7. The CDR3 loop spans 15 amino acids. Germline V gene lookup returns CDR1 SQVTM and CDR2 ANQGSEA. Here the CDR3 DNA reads TGCAGCGTTAGCGGGGGACTGTCTAGCACAGATACGCAGTATTTT. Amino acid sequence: CSVSGGLSSTDTQYF.

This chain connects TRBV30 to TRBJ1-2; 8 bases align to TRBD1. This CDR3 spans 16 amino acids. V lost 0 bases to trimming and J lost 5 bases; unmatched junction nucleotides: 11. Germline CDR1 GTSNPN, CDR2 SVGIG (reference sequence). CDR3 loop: CAWSVPWTGPRYGYTF. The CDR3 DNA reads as TGTGCCTGGAGTGTACCCTGGACAGGGCCTCGTTATGGCTACACCTTC.

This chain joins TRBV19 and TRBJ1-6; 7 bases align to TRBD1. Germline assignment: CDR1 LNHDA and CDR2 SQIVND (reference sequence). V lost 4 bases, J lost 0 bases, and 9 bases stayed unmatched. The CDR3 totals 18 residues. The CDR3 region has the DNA TGTGCCAGTAGTACTCGACAGGGAACTAGCTCCTATAATTCACCCCTCCACTTT. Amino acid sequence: CASSTRQGTSSYNSPLHF.

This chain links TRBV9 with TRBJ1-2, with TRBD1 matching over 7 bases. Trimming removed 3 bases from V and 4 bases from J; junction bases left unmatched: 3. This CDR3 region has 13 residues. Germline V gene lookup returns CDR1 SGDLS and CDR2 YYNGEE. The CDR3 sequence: CASSAGTVYGYTF. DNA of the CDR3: TGTGCCAGCAGCGCCGGGACAGTCTATGGCTACACCTTC.

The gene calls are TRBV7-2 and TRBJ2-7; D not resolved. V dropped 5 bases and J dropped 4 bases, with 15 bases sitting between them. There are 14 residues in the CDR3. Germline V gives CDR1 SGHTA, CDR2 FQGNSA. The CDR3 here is CASSPQPPPYEQYF. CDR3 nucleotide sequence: TGTGCCAGCAGCCCCCAGCCTCCTCCTTACGAGCAGTACTTC.

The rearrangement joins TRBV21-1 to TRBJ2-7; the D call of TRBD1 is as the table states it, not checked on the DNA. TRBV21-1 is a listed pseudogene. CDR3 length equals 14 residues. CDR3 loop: CASSATGGRYEQYF. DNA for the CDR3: TGTGCCAGCAGCGCCACAGGGGGCAGATACGAGCAGTACTTC.

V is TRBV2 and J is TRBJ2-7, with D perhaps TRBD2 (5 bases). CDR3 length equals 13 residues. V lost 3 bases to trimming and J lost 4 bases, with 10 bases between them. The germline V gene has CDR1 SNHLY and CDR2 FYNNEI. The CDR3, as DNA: TGTGCCAGCAGTGATGACGGGGTTTACGAGCAGTACTTC. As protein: CASSDDGVYEQYF.

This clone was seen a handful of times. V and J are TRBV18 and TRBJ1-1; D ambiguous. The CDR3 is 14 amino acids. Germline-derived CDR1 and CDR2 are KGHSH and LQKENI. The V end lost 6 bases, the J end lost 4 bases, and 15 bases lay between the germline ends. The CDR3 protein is CASSPAEEGTEAFF. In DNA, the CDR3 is TGTGCCAGCTCCCCCGCCGAGGAGGGCACTGAAGCTTTCTTT.

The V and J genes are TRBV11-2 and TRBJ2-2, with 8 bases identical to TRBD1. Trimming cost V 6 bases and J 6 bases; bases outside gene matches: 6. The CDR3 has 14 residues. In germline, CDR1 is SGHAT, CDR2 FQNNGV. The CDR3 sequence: CASSQNRGSGELFF. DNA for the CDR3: TGTGCCAGCAGTCAAAACAGGGGGTCCGGGGAGCTGTTTTTT.

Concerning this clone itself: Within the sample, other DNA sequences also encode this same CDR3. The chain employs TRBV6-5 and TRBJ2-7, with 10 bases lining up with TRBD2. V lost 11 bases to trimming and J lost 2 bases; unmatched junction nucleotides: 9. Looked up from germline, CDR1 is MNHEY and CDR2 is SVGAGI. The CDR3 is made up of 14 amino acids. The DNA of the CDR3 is TGTGCCTCTGCTGGAGCGGGGGGGCCCTACGAGCAGTACTTC. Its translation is CASAGAGGPYEQYF.

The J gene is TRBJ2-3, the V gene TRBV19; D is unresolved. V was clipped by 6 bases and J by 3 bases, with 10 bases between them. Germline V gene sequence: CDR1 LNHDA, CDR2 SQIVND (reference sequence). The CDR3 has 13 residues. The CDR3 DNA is TGTGCCAGTAGGAAAGAAGGGACAGATACGCAGTATTTT. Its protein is CASRKEGTDTQYF.

DNA of the CDR3: TGTGCCAGCCTACGTCAAGGGGAAAAGTACAATGAGCAGTTCTTC. This gives the protein CASLRQGEKYNEQFF. The chain couples TRBV6-6 to TRBJ2-1, with D perhaps matching TRBD1 (5 bases). Trimming took off 8 bases at V and 4 bases at J, with 18 bases between the two ends. CDR3 length: 15 residues. CDR1 and CDR2 from the germline V gene are MNHNY and SVGAGI (reference sequence).

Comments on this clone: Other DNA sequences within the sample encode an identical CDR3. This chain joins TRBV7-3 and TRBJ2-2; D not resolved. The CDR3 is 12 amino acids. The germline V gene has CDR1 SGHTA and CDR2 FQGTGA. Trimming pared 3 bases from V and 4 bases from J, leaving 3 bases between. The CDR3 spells CASSFATGELFF. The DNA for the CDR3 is TGTGCCAGCAGCTTCGCCACCGGGGAGCTGTTTTTT.

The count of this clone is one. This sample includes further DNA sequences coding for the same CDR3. The CDR3 DNA sequence: TGTGCCAGCAGCTTAGCGGGCGCAGATACGCAGTATTTT. Translated, it gives CASSLAGADTQYF. The V and J genes are TRBV7-9 and TRBJ2-3; D call uncertain. Trimming took 0 bases from V and 4 from J, leaving 5 bases between them. Germline CDR1 is SEHNR and CDR2 is FQNEAQ (reference sequence). The CDR3 consists of 13 residues.

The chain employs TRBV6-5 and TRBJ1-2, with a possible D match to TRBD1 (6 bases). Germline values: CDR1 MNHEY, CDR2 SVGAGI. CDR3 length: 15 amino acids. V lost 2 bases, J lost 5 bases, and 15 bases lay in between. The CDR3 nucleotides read TGTGCCAGCAGTTACGACGGCAGGGGAGGGTATGGCTACACCTTC. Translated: CASSYDGRGGYGYTF.

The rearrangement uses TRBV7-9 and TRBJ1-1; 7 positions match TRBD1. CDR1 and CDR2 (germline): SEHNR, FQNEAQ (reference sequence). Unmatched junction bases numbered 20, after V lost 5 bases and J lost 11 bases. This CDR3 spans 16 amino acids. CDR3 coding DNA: TGTGCCAGCAGCCCCCTTGCGGACAGGATGATCGGGGTTGCTTTCTTT. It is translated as CASSPLADRMIGVAFF.

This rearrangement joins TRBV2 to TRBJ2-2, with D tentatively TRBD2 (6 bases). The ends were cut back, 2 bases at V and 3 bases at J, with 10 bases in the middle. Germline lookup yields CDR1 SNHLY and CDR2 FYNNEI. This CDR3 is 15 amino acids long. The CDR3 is CASSELPGDTGELFF. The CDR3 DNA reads TGTGCCAGCAGTGAACTCCCGGGGGACACCGGGGAGCTGTTTTTT.

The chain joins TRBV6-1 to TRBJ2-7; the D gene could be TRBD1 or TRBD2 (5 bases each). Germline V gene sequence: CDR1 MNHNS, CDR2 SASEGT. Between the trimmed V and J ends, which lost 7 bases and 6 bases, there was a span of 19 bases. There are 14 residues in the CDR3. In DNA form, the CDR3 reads TGTGCCAGCATCCCTGGGACGCGAGGGCGCGAGCAGTACTTC. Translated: CASIPGTRGREQYF.